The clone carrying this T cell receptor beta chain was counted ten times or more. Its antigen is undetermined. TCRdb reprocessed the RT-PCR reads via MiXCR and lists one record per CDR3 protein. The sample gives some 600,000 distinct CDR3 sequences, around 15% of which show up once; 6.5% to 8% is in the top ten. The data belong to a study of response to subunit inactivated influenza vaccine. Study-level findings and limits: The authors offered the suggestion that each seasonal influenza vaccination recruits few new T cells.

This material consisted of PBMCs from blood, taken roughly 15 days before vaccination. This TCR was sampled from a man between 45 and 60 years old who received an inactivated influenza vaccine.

CDR3 loop: CSARDSEGDTQYF. The DNA of the CDR3 is TGCAGTGCTAGAGATAGTGAGGGAGATACGCAGTATTTT. The chain uses TRBV20-1 and TRBJ2-3, with D perhaps TRBD2 (5 bases). The CDR3 sequence is 13 residues long. Trimming pared 0 bases from V and 5 bases from J, leaving 9 bases between. Germline-derived CDR1 and CDR2 are DFQATT and SNEGSKA (reference sequence).